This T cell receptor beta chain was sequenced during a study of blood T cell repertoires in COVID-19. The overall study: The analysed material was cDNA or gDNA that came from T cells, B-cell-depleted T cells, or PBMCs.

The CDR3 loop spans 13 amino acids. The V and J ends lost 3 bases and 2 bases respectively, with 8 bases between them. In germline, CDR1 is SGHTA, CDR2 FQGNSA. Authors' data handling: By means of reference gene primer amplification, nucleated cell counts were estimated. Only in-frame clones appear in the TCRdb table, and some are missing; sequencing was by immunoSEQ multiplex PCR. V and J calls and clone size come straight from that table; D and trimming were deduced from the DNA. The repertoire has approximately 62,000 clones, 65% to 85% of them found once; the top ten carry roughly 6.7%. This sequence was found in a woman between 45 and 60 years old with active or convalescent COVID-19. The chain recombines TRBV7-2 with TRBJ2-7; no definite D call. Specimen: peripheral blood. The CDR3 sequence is CASSLSLTYEQYF. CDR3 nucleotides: TGTGCCAGCAGCTTGAGTCTTACCTACGAGCAGTACTTC. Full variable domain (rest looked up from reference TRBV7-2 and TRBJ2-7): GAGVSQSPSNKVTEKGKDVELRCDPISGHTALYWYRQSLGQGLEFLIYFQGNSAPDKSGLPSDRFSAERTGGSVSTLTIQRTQQEDSAVYLCASSLSLTYEQYFGPGTRLTVT.